This paragraph reports one TCR beta chain. These data belong to a study of blood T cell repertoires in COVID-19. Across the study: Some COVID-19 samples were acute and others convalescent; all came from the United States, Italy and Spain. T cells, B-cell-depleted T cells, or PBMCs provided the cDNA or gDNA that served as material.

Original analysis: Amplification from reference gene primers served as the basis for estimated nucleated cell counts. Generated by immunoSEQ multiplex PCR, the TCRdb table keeps only in-frame clones and is missing some. Clone size and V and J calls were adopted from that table, with D and trimming inferred from the DNA. The data show a few hundred thousand clones, less than 90% seen once. The CDR3 length is 14 residues. Germline CDR1 and CDR2: LNHDA and SQIVND (reference sequence). The V gene lost 7 bases and the J gene lost 5 bases, with 15 bases spanning the gap. Sequenced sample: PBMCs or T cells enriched from blood (not recorded which). The chain links TRBV19 to TRBJ1-5; no definite D call. This TCR derives from a woman aged 50 to 60 who had recovered from COVID-19. Here the CDR3 DNA reads TGTGCCAGTAACTCACAGTGGGTGGATCAGCCCCAGCATTTT. Translation: CASNSQWVDQPQHF.